This T cell receptor beta chain was retrieved from a study of blood T cell repertoires in COVID-19. Study-level information: Italy, Spain and the United States were the sources of the convalescent and acute COVID-19 samples.

Assay: immunoSEQ multiplex PCR; the TCRdb copy retains only in-frame clones and omits some. There are 200,000 to 250,000 clones in the sample; about 82% occur only once, and about 2.5% lies in the top ten. The origin of this receptor is a woman in her seventies with COVID-19, enrolled during active disease. The specimen was peripheral blood.

The CDR3 is CASSWAQNTGELFF. Written as DNA, the CDR3 is TGTGCCAGCTCTTGGGCCCAAAACACCGGGGAGCTGTTTTTT. The chain joins TRBV6-4 to TRBJ2-2; D unresolved. V was trimmed by 8 bases and J by 2 bases, leaving 12 bases between them. Germline V lookup: CDR1 MRHNA, CDR2 SNTAGT. The CDR3 loop spans 14 amino acids.